These 29 T cell receptor beta chains were all obtained from the same sample, sequenced in a study of T cells in Graves' hyperthyroidism and ophthalmopathy. Authors of the study amplified TCR beta CDR3 regions from RNA transcripts. HTBI primers were the set used in a first-round RT-PCR of the TCR CDR3. A single record per CDR3 protein comes from TCRdb applying MiXCR to the multiplex PCR reads. The sample contains roughly 570,000 distinct CDR3 sequences, 35% to 55% of which appear only once. Material: peripheral blood or thyroid tissue (not recorded which). These receptors all stem from a woman aged 18-30 years with Graves' hyperthyroidism.

The chain recombines TRBV19 with TRBJ1-1; D remains unclear. Germline values: CDR1 LNHDA, CDR2 SQIVND (reference sequence). The V end lost 3 bases, the J end lost 7 bases, and 15 bases lay between the germline ends. This CDR3 contains 14 residues. DNA of the CDR3: TGTGCCAGTAGTATTTATTCCCCCGGGGTTGAAGCTTTCTTT. Translation gives CASSIYSPGVEAFF.

The rearrangement links TRBV18 to TRBJ2-5, with D unclear. The V gene lost 1 base and the J gene lost 2 bases, with 8 bases spanning the gap. This CDR3 comprises 14 residues. From germline, CDR1 is KGHSH and CDR2 LQKENI. The CDR3 coding sequence is TGTGCCAGCTCACCACTCAACGGACAAGAGACCCAGTACTTC. This translates into CASSPLNGQETQYF. Complete variable domain (other parts from reference TRBV18 and TRBJ2-5): NAGVMQNPRHLVRRRGQEARLRCSPMKGHSHVYWYRQLPEEGLKFMVYLQKENIIDESGMPKERFSAEFPKEGPSILRIQQVVRGDSAAYFCASSPLNGQETQYFGPGTRLLVL.

In its sample, this clonotype was seen a few times. V usage is TRBV4-2 and J usage is TRBJ1-5; D is ambiguous. V lost 0 bases and J 0 bases, leaving 9 bases between the germline ends. Germline CDR1 and CDR2: LGHNA and YNFKEQ. CDR3 length: 16 amino acids. The CDR3 bases are TGTGCCAGCAGCCAAGATACCGGGATTAGCAATCAGCCCCAGCATTTT. This codes for CASSQDTGISNQPQHF.

This clonotype was seen ten or more times. This sequence joins TRBV9 and TRBJ2-5; TRBD2 aligns across 8 bases. CDR3 length: 17 residues. V was pared by 2 bases and J by 5 bases, with 14 bases of the junction left unmatched. Germline V lookup: CDR1 SGDLS, CDR2 YYNGEE. As DNA, the CDR3 is TGTGCCAGCAGCGTCGGTCTGCCGGGAGGGGTGTGGGAGACCCAGTACTTC. Translation: CASSVGLPGGVWETQYF.

This clonotype was recorded many times. This chain uses TRBV19 with TRBJ1-1, with 7 positions matching TRBD1. V lost 5 bases to trimming and J lost 2 bases; unmatched junction nucleotides: 5. This CDR3 contains 14 residues. Looked up from germline, CDR1 is LNHDA and CDR2 is SQIVND (reference sequence). CDR3 DNA: TGTGCCAGTAGTCCACGACAGGGTAACACTGAAGCTTTCTTT. Its translation is CASSPRQGNTEAFF.

This clonotype turned up a few times. This chain connects TRBV27 to TRBJ2-5; 12 nucleotides line up with TRBD2. Germline loops: CDR1 MNHEY, CDR2 SMNVEV (reference sequence). This CDR3 spans 14 amino acids. Trimming at V came to 6 bases and at J to 5 bases, leaving 4 bases not matched to a gene. The CDR3 nucleotides are TGTGCCAGCAGGCGACTAGCGGGAGTTGAGACCCAGTACTTC. As protein: CASRRLAGVETQYF.

This clonotype came up many times. The chain employs TRBV24-1 and TRBJ2-5; D remains ambiguous. The CDR3 has 15 residues. In germline, CDR1 is KGHDR, CDR2 SFDVKD. V lost 5 bases and J 5 bases, leaving 17 bases between the germline ends. CDR3 sequence (DNA): TGTGCCACCAGTGGCCCAGCGCCCTCGTCGGAGACCCAGTACTTC. This sequence encodes CATSGPAPSSETQYF.

This clonotype occurred a few times. This sequence joins TRBV24-1 and TRBJ2-1; 7 bases are a match to TRBD1. Germline assignment: CDR1 KGHDR and CDR2 SFDVKD. CDR3 size: 13 residues. Trimming removed 1 base from V and 10 bases from J; junction bases left unmatched: 3. The CDR3 nucleotides read TGTGCCACCAGTGATTTAGGGGGCGGGGAGCAGTTCTTC. Encoded protein: CATSDLGGGEQFF.

The chain uses TRBV6-4 and TRBJ2-5; TRBD2 matches 7 bases. Unmatched junction bases numbered 16, after V lost 4 bases and J lost 5 bases. This CDR3 is built from 17 residues. Germline values: CDR1 MRHNA, CDR2 SNTAGT. The CDR3 spells CASSARRLAEPGETQYF. CDR3 coding DNA: TGTGCCAGCAGTGCTAGAAGGCTAGCGGAGCCTGGTGAGACCCAGTACTTC.

Turning to this clonotype: Being one base from a much bigger clone, this may be a read error. The genes are TRBV4-2 and TRBJ2-2; possibly TRBD2 for D (5 bases). The CDR3 has 14 residues. The germline V gene encodes CDR1 LGHNA and CDR2 YNFKEQ. This chain's CDR3 is CASSQRRGPGELSF. CDR3 nucleotides: TGTGCCAGCAGCCAAAGGAGAGGGCCCGGGGAGCTGTCTTTT.

In this sample, this clonotype turned up many times. The chain recombines TRBV7-2 with TRBJ1-5, with 8 bases fitting TRBD1. The CDR3 loop spans 15 amino acids. CDR1 and CDR2 (germline): SGHTA, FQGNSA. The V gene end was trimmed by 5 bases and the J gene end by 0 bases; junction bases not matched to a gene: 3. The CDR3 reads CASSDRGYSNQPQHF. CDR3 DNA sequence: TGTGCCAGCAGCGACAGGGGATATAGCAATCAGCCCCAGCATTTT.

CDR3 nucleotides: TGCGCCAGCAGTGAGCGACAGGCTGAAGCTTTCTTT. Protein: CASSERQAEAFF. The V call is TRBV10-1, the J call TRBJ1-1; tentatively, D is TRBD1 (6 bases). V dropped 2 bases and J dropped 6 bases, with 7 bases sitting between them. Germline V gene sequence: CDR1 WNHNN, CDR2 SYGVQD (reference sequence). This CDR3 comprises 12 residues.

At least ten counts were recorded for this clonotype. V gene TRBV7-2 combines with J gene TRBJ2-7; the D gene is possibly TRBD1 (5 bases). The V gene lost 3 bases and the J gene lost 5 bases, with 14 bases spanning the gap. The CDR3 has 14 residues. CDR1 and CDR2 from the germline V gene are SGHTA and FQGNSA. CDR3 sequence (DNA): TGTGCCAGCAGCTTCTACACCTTCAGGGACGAGCAGTACTTC. It translates to CASSFYTFRDEQYF.

The rearrangement joins TRBV2 to TRBJ2-7, with TRBD2 as a possible D gene (5 bases). CDR1 is SNHLY and CDR2 is FYNNEI in the germline V gene. This CDR3 region has 15 residues. Trimming stripped 8 bases from V and 4 bases from J, with 21 bases between. The CDR3 protein is CASSPQISVGYEQYF. The CDR3 bases are TGTGCCAGCTCACCACAAATTAGCGTGGGTTACGAGCAGTACTTC.

To note about this clonotype: A much larger clone differs by one base, so this may be a read error. This chain connects TRBV7-9 to TRBJ1-2, with 9 nucleotides matching TRBD1. This CDR3 contains 18 residues. Germline CDR1 and CDR2: SEHNR and FQNEAQ (reference sequence). In DNA form, the CDR3 reads TGTGCCAGCAGCTTAGCGGGAACTACAGGGGGCGCAGGGTATGACTACACCTTC. It is translated as CASSLAGTTGGAGYDYTF.

This clonotype has only one observation. Compared with germline, one end of the junction differs, possibly owing to a read error. The chain recombines TRBV14 with TRBJ1-4; 9 bases fit TRBD1. Germline CDR1 SGHDN, CDR2 FVKESK. The CDR3 is 15 residues long. The CDR3 coding sequence is TGTGCCAGCAGTCAAGAGGGACAGGGAAATGAAAAACTGTTTTTT. Translating gives CASSQEGQGNEKLFF.

This clonotype was counted once. A much larger clone lies one base from this, so it may be a read error. The chain combines TRBV13 with TRBJ1-5, with TRBD1 identical over 10 bases. The CDR3 is 16 amino acids. The germline V gene has CDR1 PRHDT and CDR2 FYEKMQ (reference sequence). In DNA form, the CDR3 reads TGTGCCAGCAGCTCCACCAGGACAGGGGGAGCTCAGCCCCGGCATTTT. It yields the protein CASSSTRTGGAQPRHF.

V usage is TRBV7-9 and J usage is TRBJ2-7; D assignment may be TRBD1 or TRBD2 (5 bases each). V lost 5 bases and J 7 bases, leaving 24 bases between the germline ends. CDR3 length: 16 residues. The germline V gene has CDR1 SEHNR and CDR2 FQNEAQ (reference sequence). CDR3 in DNA: TGTGCCAGCAGCCCGAGAGGGGTCAGCACGAACAATGAGCAGTACTTC. Its protein is CASSPRGVSTNNEQYF.

This clonotype has ten or more counts. The gene calls are TRBV12-3 or TRBV12-4 and TRBJ1-2, with D hard to call. The V gene lost 2 bases and the J gene lost 8 bases, with 6 bases spanning the gap. The CDR3 is made up of 11 amino acids. The CDR3 coding sequence is TGTGCCAGCAGTTTAACGGTCGGCTACACCTTC. It specifies CASSLTVGYTF.

This clonotype was recorded a few times. The gene calls are TRBV12-3 or TRBV12-4 and TRBJ1-6; TRBD1 matches at 7 bases. The CDR3 spans 19 residues. CDR3 amino acids: CASGLSTVRGSSYNSPLHF. CDR3 DNA sequence: TGTGCTAGTGGTTTGTCCACCGTCAGGGGGAGCTCCTATAATTCACCCCTCCACTTT.

The chain links TRBV25-1 to TRBJ2-7; possible D gene TRBD1, 6 bases. The CDR3 extends over 13 amino acids. The germline gives CDR1 MGHDK, CDR2 SYGVNS. The V gene lost 2 bases and the J gene lost 9 bases, with 14 bases spanning the gap. In DNA form, the CDR3 reads TGTGCCAGCAGTGAAGAACAGGGAAACGGGCAGTACTTC. Encoded protein: CASSEEQGNGQYF.

This clonotype came up once. A clone one base away is much larger, so this may be a read error. It is likely a read error, because the conserved phenylalanine at the end of the CDR3 is missing. This rearrangement joins TRBV24-1 to TRBJ1-2; D unresolved. The CDR3 extends over 12 amino acids. Germline CDR1 and CDR2: KGHDR and SFDVKD. The V end lost 10 bases, the J end lost 1 base, and 9 bases lay between the germline ends. CDR3 bases: TGTGCCACAAAACACCTTAACTATGGCTACACCCTC. It encodes CATKHLNYGYTL.

This chain connects TRBV7-9 to TRBJ1-2; 10 bases are shared with TRBD1. The trim removed 5 bases at V and 3 bases at J, leaving 9 bases unmatched. The CDR3 has 16 residues. Germline values: CDR1 SEHNR, CDR2 FQNEAQ (reference sequence). Here the CDR3 DNA reads TGTGCCAGCAGCCCCGGGACAGGGGCGCCCCACTATGGCTACACCTTC. Translation gives CASSPGTGAPHYGYTF.

Regarding this clonotype: A much larger clone is a single base away; this may be a read error. It is likely a read error, because the conserved phenylalanine at the end of the CDR3 is missing. The genes are TRBV24-1 and TRBJ1-1; D remains unclear. V was clipped by 6 bases and J by 5 bases, with 15 bases between them. Germline V CDR1 and CDR2: KGHDR, SFDVKD. This CDR3 contains 14 residues. This CDR3 reads CATSPAESGTEAFS. DNA of the CDR3: TGTGCCACCAGTCCCGCCGAGAGTGGAACTGAAGCTTTCTCT.

This clonotype was observed many times. The chain combines TRBV2 with TRBJ2-5; tentative D call: TRBD1 (6 bases). Trimming pared 3 bases from V and 5 bases from J, leaving 13 bases between. In germline, CDR1 is SNHLY, CDR2 FYNNEI. The CDR3 length is 14 residues. The chain's CDR3 is CASSDNERGETQYF. The CDR3 coding sequence is TGTGCCAGCAGTGATAACGAAAGGGGGGAGACCCAGTACTTC.

This clonotype was found many times. The chain links TRBV7-9 to TRBJ2-7; 14 bases are a match to TRBD2. Germline CDR1 and CDR2: SEHNR and FQNEAQ (reference sequence). V lost 0 bases, J lost 10 bases, and 8 bases stayed unmatched. This CDR3 spans 16 amino acids. CDR3 DNA sequence: TGTGCCAGCAGCTTAGCGGCCGGGACTAGCGGGAGTGAACAGTACTTC. This sequence encodes CASSLAAGTSGSEQYF.

This chain links TRBV5-1 with TRBJ2-1; D is possibly TRBD1 or TRBD2 (6 bases each). The germline gives CDR1 SGHRS, CDR2 YFSETQ. CDR3 length: 16 residues. V lost 0 bases to trimming and J lost 0 bases, with 10 bases between them. For the CDR3, the DNA is TGCGCCAGCAGCTTGGAGGGGGGAAGCTCCTACAATGAGCAGTTCTTC. Protein: CASSLEGGSSYNEQFF.

The chain has TRBV24-1 and TRBJ2-3, with TRBD2 as a possible D gene (7 bases). Germline loops: CDR1 KGHDR, CDR2 SFDVKD. CDR3 length: 17 residues. The V gene lost 1 base and the J gene lost 4 bases, with 17 bases spanning the gap. CDR3 nucleotides: TGTGCCACCAGTGATTTCCGGCTAGCGGCAGGGGCAGATACGCAGTATTTT. Protein product: CATSDFRLAAGADTQYF.

The chain couples TRBV20-1 to TRBJ1-1; a weak D match, TRBD1 (6 bases). This CDR3 region has 10 residues. CDR1 is DFQATT and CDR2 is SNEGSKA in the germline V gene (reference sequence). As DNA, the CDR3 is TGCAGCCCTAGCGGGACAGAAGCTTTCTTT. Its translation: CSPSGTEAFF.